This TCR beta chain was recovered during a study of vaccination and CD4 T cells after COVID-19. Study at large: In the convalescent cohort, there were six males and four females, two of them Hispanic. The authors exposed cells to overlapping spike peptides derived from SARS-CoV-2, HCoV-NL63, HCoV-OC43 and HCoV-229E.

To note about this clonotype: The antigen is not known.

Treatment here: approximately 10-day PBMC culture with coronavirus spike peptide pools or control peptides (ViraFEST assay). This CDR3 is built from 17 residues. V dropped 1 base and J dropped 5; count of bases not matched to a gene: 8. CDR1 is SGHAT and CDR2 is FQNNGV in the germline V gene. Cultured CD4+ T-cell DNA underwent Oncomine TCR Beta short-read sequencing. CD4+ T cells were cultured, and genomic DNA was extracted from them. In TCRdb, the PCR reads were re-called with MiXCR into one record per CDR3 protein. The sample records around 15,000 distinct CDR3 sequences, under 70% being singletons.

The TCR comes from a human donor who had recovered from COVID-19. The rearrangement links TRBV11-2 to TRBJ2-5; 12 bases align to TRBD2. The source material was CD4+ T cells from blood, cultured in vitro. CDR3 bases: TGTGCCAGCAGCTTAGTACCGCTAGCGGGGGGGAGGGAGACCCAGTACTTC. Translating gives CASSLVPLAGGRETQYF.